The 15 T cell receptor beta chains in this list originate from one sample, sequenced in a study of tumour-infiltrating T cells in Burkitt lymphoma. Assay: immunoSEQ multiplex PCR; the TCRdb copy retains only in-frame clones and omits some. The sample shows tens of thousands of clones, 30% to 40% of them seen only once. Material: tumor tissue. The receptors originated from a human donor with Burkitt lymphoma.

V usage is TRBV2 and J usage is TRBJ2-7; no definite D call. Germline V CDR1 and CDR2: SNHLY, FYNNEI. The V end lost 6 bases, the J end lost 0 bases, and 9 bases lay between the germline ends. The CDR3 sequence is 13 residues long. CDR3 in DNA: TGTGCCAGCAGCTCCGGCGACTCCTACGAGCAGTACTTC. The encoded protein is CASSSGDSYEQYF.

This clone was observed once. V and J are TRBV5-5 and TRBJ2-3; D gene uncertain. CDR3 length: 12 amino acids. Trimming removed 6 bases at V and 2 bases at J, with 7 bases between. Germline V gene data show CDR1 as SGHKS and CDR2 as YYEKEE (reference sequence). The CDR3 DNA reads TGTGCCAGCACCCGGACCACAGATACGCAGTATTTT. Its protein product is CASTRTTDTQYF.

This clone was recorded a few times. This chain joins TRBV18 and TRBJ1-6; 7 bases map to TRBD1. There are 14 residues in the CDR3. V trimming: 4 bases; J trimming: 8 bases; junction bases outside the gene matches: 5. CDR1 KGHSH and CDR2 LQKENI come from the germline V gene. The CDR3 reads CASSQTGRDSPLHF. CDR3 nucleotide sequence: TGTGCCAGCTCACAGACAGGGAGGGATTCACCCCTCCACTTT.

J is TRBJ2-7 and V is TRBV11-2, with a weak D call TRBD2 (5 bases). Per the germline V gene, CDR1 is SGHAT and CDR2 is FQNNGV. The CDR3 is 12 amino acids. The V gene lost 5 bases and the J gene lost 6 bases, with 11 bases spanning the gap. The CDR3 DNA reads TGTGCCAGCAGCCCCCCCGGGATCGAGCAGTACTTC. It is translated as CASSPPGIEQYF.

CDR3 coding DNA: TGTGCCAGCAGCCAAACCAATCTAGCGGGCAATGAGCAGTTCTTC. It specifies CASSQTNLAGNEQFF. The chain has TRBV4-2 and TRBJ2-1; 8 positions agree with TRBD2. The germline CDR1 and CDR2 sequences are LGHNA and YNFKEQ. J was trimmed by 6 bases and V by 2 bases; bases with no gene match: 6. This CDR3 contains 15 residues.

V and J are TRBV2 and TRBJ2-5; 10 bases align to TRBD2. CDR1 SNHLY and CDR2 FYNNEI come from the germline V gene. With V trimmed by 6 bases and J by 5 bases, 15 bases remained unmatched. This CDR3 contains 17 residues. DNA of the CDR3: TGTGCCAGCAGGCCGCTAGCGGGGGCGACCTTTGGGGAGACCCAGTACTTC. It specifies CASRPLAGATFGETQYF.

The rearrangement joins TRBV29-1 to TRBJ2-3, with D tentatively TRBD1 or TRBD2 (6 bases each). Trimming took off 6 bases at V and 2 bases at J, with 24 bases between the two ends. Per germline, CDR1 SQVTM and CDR2 ANQGSEA. CDR3 size: 17 residues. CDR3 sequence reads: CSVPPTSRDTITDTQYF. The CDR3 DNA follows: TGCAGCGTGCCCCCCACCTCGCGGGACACCATCACAGATACGCAGTATTTT.

The V call is TRBV11-2, the J call TRBJ2-7; D gene uncertain. CDR1 SGHAT and CDR2 FQNNGV come from the germline V gene. CDR3 size: 12 residues. V gave up 2 bases and J gave up 3 bases, with 5 bases separating them. The CDR3 DNA reads TGTGCCAGCAGCTTATCCCTCTACGAGCAGTACTTC. Translating it yields CASSLSLYEQYF.

This clone was seen a handful of times. This chain joins TRBV6-6 and TRBJ1-1; TRBD1 is a possible D gene (6 bases). The CDR3 contains 12 residues. V lost 5 bases and J 5 bases, leaving 9 bases between the germline ends. CDR1 is MNHNY, CDR2 SVGAGI, per germline (reference sequence). In DNA form, the CDR3 reads TGTGCCAGCAGTCAGGGGTTGACTGAAGCTTTCTTT. This gives the protein CASSQGLTEAFF.

The V gene is TRBV18, the J gene TRBJ2-4; perhaps D is TRBD1 or TRBD2 (5 bases each). This CDR3 contains 14 residues. V lost 6 bases, J lost 5 bases, and 14 bases lay in between. Germline loops: CDR1 KGHSH, CDR2 LQKENI. CDR3 DNA: TGTGCCAGCTCCCTCAGAGGGACCCAAAACATTCAGTACTTC. This codes for CASSLRGTQNIQYF.

The chain has TRBV5-4 and TRBJ1-1; 7 nucleotides agree with TRBD1. The CDR3 runs 14 residues. Trimming at V came to 4 bases and at J to 4 bases, leaving 7 bases not matched to a gene. Per germline, CDR1 SGHNT and CDR2 YYREEE (reference sequence). The CDR3 protein is CASSLGAGGTEAFF. The CDR3 nucleotides are TGTGCCAGCAGCCTCGGGGCAGGGGGCACTGAAGCTTTCTTT. Drawing the rest from reference TRBV5-4 and TRBJ1-1, the complete variable domain is ETGVTQSPTHLIKTRGQQVTLRCSSQSGHNTVSWYQQALGQGPQFIFQYYREEENGRGNFPPRFSGLQFPNYSSELNVNALELDDSALYLCASSLGAGGTEAFFGQGTRLTVV.

This clone was observed a few times. The genes are TRBV5-4 and TRBJ2-5; unclear D gene. The germline CDR1 and CDR2 sequences are SGHNT and YYREEE (reference sequence). The CDR3 length is 14 residues. V was clipped by 4 bases and J by 3 bases, with 13 bases between them. CDR3 loop: CASSRPGSKETQYF. CDR3 in DNA: TGTGCCAGCAGCCGCCCGGGTTCCAAAGAGACCCAGTACTTC.

CDR3 sequence: CASSFFMTNTGELFF. The CDR3, as DNA: TGTGCCAGCAGCTTCTTTATGACGAACACCGGGGAGCTGTTTTTT. The chain is built from TRBV7-2 and TRBJ2-2; D remains unclear. CDR1 is SGHTA and CDR2 is FQGNSA in the germline V gene. The CDR3 loop spans 15 amino acids. V shed 3 bases and J shed 0 bases, with 8 bases lying between them.

This clone was picked up one time. The V call is TRBV13, the J call TRBJ2-1, with D unclear. V lost 5 bases and J 16 bases, leaving 18 bases between the germline ends. The CDR3 totals 12 residues. Germline CDR1 is PRHDT and CDR2 is FYEKMQ (reference sequence). CDR3 region: CASSPSLTALFF. For the CDR3, the DNA is TGTGCCAGCAGCCCCTCTCTGACTGCTCTTTTCTTC.

This clone was detected only a few times. The V gene is TRBV4-3, the J gene TRBJ1-2; D gene uncertain. The CDR3 loop spans 16 amino acids. Trimming shortened V by 0 bases and J by 4 bases, and 15 bases separated the two germline ends. Germline-derived CDR1 and CDR2 are LGHNA and YSLEER. CDR3 DNA sequence: TGCGCCAGCAGCCAAGAGGCAATTGGGAAGCTCTATGGCTACACCTTC. Protein sequence: CASSQEAIGKLYGYTF.